The clone carrying this TCR beta chain appeared a few times. Trimming cost V 8 bases and J 15 bases; bases outside gene matches: 5. Per germline, CDR1 MDHEN and CDR2 SYDVKM. The CDR3 is made up of 10 amino acids. The data were taken from a study of T-cell memory formation after mild COVID-19. TCRdb redid the calling of the 5' RACE reads with MiXCR, one entry per CDR3 protein. This sample has around 300,000 distinct CDR3 sequences, with roughly 18% found just once. Sequencing input: PBMCs or a T cell subset sorted from them (not recorded which). The chain links TRBV28 to TRBJ2-1; 9 positions match TRBD2. The clonotype was recovered from a man in his late teens or twenties who had mild COVID-19 (a few samples of this study predate the infection). Cell type and time point are not known. The CDR3 loop is CASRGLALFF. The CDR3 DNA follows: TGTGCCAGCCGGGGACTAGCTCTGTTCTTC.